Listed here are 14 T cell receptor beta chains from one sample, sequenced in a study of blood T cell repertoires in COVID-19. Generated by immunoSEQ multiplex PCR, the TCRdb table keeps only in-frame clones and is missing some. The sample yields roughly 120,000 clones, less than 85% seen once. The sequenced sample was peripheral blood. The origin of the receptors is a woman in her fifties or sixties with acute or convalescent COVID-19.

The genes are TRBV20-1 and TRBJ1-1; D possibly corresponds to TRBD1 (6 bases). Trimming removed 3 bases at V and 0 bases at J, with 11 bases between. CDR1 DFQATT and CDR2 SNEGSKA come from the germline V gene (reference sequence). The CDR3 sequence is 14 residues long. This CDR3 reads CSASPGALNTEAFF. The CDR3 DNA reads TGCAGTGCTAGTCCAGGGGCATTGAACACTGAAGCTTTCTTT.

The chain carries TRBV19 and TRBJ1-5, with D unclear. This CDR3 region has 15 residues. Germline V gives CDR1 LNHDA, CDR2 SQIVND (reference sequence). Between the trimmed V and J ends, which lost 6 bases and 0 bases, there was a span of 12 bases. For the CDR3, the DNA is TGTGCCAGTAGCGTCCAGGCGATTAGCAATCAGCCCCAGCATTTT. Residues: CASSVQAISNQPQHF.

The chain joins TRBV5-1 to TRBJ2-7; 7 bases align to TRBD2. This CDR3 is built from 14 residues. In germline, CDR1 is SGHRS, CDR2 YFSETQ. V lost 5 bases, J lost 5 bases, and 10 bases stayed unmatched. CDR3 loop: CASREEGTTHEQYF. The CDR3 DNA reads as TGCGCCAGCAGGGAAGAAGGGACTACCCACGAGCAGTACTTC.

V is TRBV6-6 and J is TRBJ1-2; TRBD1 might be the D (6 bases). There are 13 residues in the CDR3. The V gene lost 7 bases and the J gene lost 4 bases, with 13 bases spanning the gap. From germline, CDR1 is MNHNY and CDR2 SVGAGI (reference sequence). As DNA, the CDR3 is TGTGCCAGCAATGACCAAGGGGGCTATGGCTACACCTTC. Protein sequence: CASNDQGGYGYTF.

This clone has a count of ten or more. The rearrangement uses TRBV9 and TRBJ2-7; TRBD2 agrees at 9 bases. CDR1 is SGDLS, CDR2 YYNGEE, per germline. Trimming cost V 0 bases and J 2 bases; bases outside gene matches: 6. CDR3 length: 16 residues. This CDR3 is CASSVGVAGETYEQYF. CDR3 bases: TGTGCCAGCAGCGTAGGGGTAGCGGGGGAAACCTACGAGCAGTACTTC.

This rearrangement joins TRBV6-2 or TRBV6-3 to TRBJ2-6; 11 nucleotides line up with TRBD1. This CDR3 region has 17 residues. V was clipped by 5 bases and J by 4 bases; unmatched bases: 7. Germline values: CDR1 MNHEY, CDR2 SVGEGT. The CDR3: CASSPGQGVRGANVLTF. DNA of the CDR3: TGTGCCAGCAGTCCGGGACAGGGGGTGAGGGGGGCCAACGTCCTGACTTTC.

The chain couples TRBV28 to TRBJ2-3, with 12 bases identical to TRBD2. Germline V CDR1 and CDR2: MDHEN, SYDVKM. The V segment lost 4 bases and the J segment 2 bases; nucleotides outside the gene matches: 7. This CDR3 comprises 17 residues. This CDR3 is CASSSTRTSGITDTQYF. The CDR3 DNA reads TGTGCCAGCAGTTCCACCAGGACTAGCGGGATCACAGATACGCAGTATTTT. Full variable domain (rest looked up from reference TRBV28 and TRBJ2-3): DVKVTQSSRYLVKRTGEKVFLECVQDMDHENMFWYRQDPGLGLRLIYFSYDVKMKEKGDIPEGYSVSREKKERFSLILESASTNQTSMYLCASSSTRTSGITDTQYFGPGTRLTVL.

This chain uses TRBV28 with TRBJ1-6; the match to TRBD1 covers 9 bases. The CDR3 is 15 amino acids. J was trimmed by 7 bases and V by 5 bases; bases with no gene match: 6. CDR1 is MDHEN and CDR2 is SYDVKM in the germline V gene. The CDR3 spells CASSPPGTGNSPLHF. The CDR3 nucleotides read TGTGCCAGCAGTCCCCCCGGGACAGGGAATTCACCCCTCCACTTT. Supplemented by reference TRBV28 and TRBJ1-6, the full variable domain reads DVKVTQSSRYLVKRTGEKVFLECVQDMDHENMFWYRQDPGLGLRLIYFSYDVKMKEKGDIPEGYSVSREKKERFSLILESASTNQTSMYLCASSPPGTGNSPLHFGNGTRLTVT.

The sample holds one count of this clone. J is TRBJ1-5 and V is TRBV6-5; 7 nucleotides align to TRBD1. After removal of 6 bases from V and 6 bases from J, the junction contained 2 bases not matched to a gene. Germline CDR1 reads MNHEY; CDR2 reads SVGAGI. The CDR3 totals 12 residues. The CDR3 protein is CASRRTGQPQHF. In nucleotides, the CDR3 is TGTGCCAGCAGAAGGACAGGTCAGCCCCAGCATTTT.

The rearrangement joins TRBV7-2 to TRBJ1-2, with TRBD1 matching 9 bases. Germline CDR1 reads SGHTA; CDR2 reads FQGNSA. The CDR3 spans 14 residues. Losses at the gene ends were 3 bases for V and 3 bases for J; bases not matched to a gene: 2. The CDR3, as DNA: TGTGCCAGCAGCTTCAGGACAGGGGACTATGGCTACACCTTC. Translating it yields CASSFRTGDYGYTF.

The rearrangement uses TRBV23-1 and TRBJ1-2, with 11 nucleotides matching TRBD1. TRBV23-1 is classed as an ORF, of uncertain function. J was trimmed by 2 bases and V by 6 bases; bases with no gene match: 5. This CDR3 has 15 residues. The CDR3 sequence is CASRDRDRGNYGYTF. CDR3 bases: TGCGCCAGCAGAGACCGGGACAGGGGGAACTATGGCTACACCTTC.

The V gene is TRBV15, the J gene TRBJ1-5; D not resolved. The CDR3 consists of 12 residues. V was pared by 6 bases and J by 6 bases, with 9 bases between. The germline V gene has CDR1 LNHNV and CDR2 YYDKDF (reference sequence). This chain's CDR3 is CATSVGGQPQHF. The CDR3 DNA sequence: TGTGCCACCAGTGTGGGAGGTCAGCCCCAGCATTTT. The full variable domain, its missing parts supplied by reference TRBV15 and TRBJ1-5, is DAMVIQNPRYQVTQFGKPVTLSCSQTLNHNVMYWYQQKSSQAPKLLFHYYDKDFNNEADTPDNFQSRRPNTSFCFLDIRSPGLGDTAMYLCATSVGGQPQHFGDGTRLSIL.

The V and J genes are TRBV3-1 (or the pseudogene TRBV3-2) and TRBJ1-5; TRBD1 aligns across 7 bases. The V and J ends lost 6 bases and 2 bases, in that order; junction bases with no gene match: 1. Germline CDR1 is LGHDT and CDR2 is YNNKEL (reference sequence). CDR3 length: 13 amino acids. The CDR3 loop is CASSTGGNQPQHF. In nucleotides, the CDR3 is TGTGCCAGCAGTACAGGGGGCAATCAGCCCCAGCATTTT.

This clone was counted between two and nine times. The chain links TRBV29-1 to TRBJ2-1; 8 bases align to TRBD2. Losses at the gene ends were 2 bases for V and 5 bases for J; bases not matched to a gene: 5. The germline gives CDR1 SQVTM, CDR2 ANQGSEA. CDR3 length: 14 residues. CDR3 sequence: CSVEPGLGDNEQFF. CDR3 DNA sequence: TGCAGCGTTGAACCGGGACTAGGTGACAATGAGCAGTTCTTC.